The rows below give T cell receptor beta chains drawn from one sample of a study of cytomegalovirus exposure and HLA in healthy donors. Libraries were prepared by immunoSEQ multiplex PCR; TCRdb keeps only in-frame clonotypes and omits some of them. The data contain 200,000 to 300,000 clones, roughly 80% of them singletons. The sequencing sample was made of PBMCs. These receptors were taken from a woman in her forties in good health and CMV-seropositive. Both conserved end residues are part of each CDR3. D genes are given only for firm matches. A row's size may be missing; if present it is once, few, many or a size class.

CDR3nt: TGTGCCAGCAGCTTAGGGACAGGGGGCAGGGGGGCTGAAGCTTTCTTT
CDR3aa: CASSLGTGGRGAEAFF
v_gene: TRBV7-9
d_gene: TRBD1
abundance: .
j_gene: TRBJ1-1

CDR3nt: TGCGCCAGCAGCCTCGCCGGAGCGGGAGGGTCAAAAAACATTCAGTACTTC
CDR3aa: CASSLAGAGGSKNIQYF
v_gene: TRBV4-1
d_gene: TRBD2
abundance: .
j_gene: TRBJ2-4

CDR3nt: TGTGCCAGCAGTTACTCTTACTCTGGGGCCAACGTCCTGACTTTC
CDR3aa: CASSYSYSGANVLTF
v_gene: TRBV6-6
d_gene: .
abundance: once
j_gene: TRBJ2-6

CDR3nt: TGTGCCAGCAGCCTACAGGGGGCCGAAACCGGGGAGCTGTTTTTT
CDR3aa: CASSLQGAETGELFF
v_gene: TRBV7-9
d_gene: TRBD1
abundance: few
j_gene: TRBJ2-2

CDR3nt: TGTGCCAGCTCAACAGCGACAGTAGTCGGAAACACCATATATTTT
CDR3aa: CASSTATVVGNTIYF
v_gene: TRBV18
d_gene: .
abundance: .
j_gene: TRBJ1-3

CDR3nt: TGTGCCAGCAGCCCGGTGGGGGGAGGTCATTCACCCCTCCACTTT
CDR3aa: CASSPVGGGHSPLHF
v_gene: TRBV5-6
d_gene: .
abundance: .
j_gene: TRBJ1-6

CDR3nt: TGCAGCGTTGAGCGGGAAGCAGGGACTGAAGCTTTCTTT
CDR3aa: CSVEREAGTEAFF
v_gene: TRBV29-1
d_gene: .
abundance: .
j_gene: TRBJ1-1

CDR3nt: TGTGCCACCAGTCGAAAGACATGGGGGGGTAACTATGGCTACACCTTC
CDR3aa: CATSRKTWGGNYGYTF
v_gene: TRBV15
d_gene: .
abundance: few
j_gene: TRBJ1-2

CDR3nt: TGTGCAAGTCGCGAACTAGCGGATTACAATGAGCAGTTCTTC
CDR3aa: CASRELADYNEQFF
v_gene: TRBV12-2
d_gene: .
abundance: few
j_gene: TRBJ2-1

CDR3nt: TGTGCCTGGAGTCTGGGGGCGGGTTACCAAGAGACCCAGTACTTC
CDR3aa: CAWSLGAGYQETQYF
v_gene: TRBV30
d_gene: .
abundance: .
j_gene: TRBJ2-5

CDR3nt: TGTGCCAGCTCACGGACAGGGGAAAATTCACCCCTCCACTTT
CDR3aa: CASSRTGENSPLHF
v_gene: TRBV18
d_gene: TRBD1
abundance: once
j_gene: TRBJ1-6

CDR3nt: TGTGCCTGGAATTTTAGGGTGGGGAGTGAAGCTTTCTTT
CDR3aa: CAWNFRVGSEAFF
v_gene: TRBV30
d_gene: .
abundance: .
j_gene: TRBJ1-1

CDR3nt: TGTGCCAGCAGTTTAACGGGAGGGCCTTACAATGAGCAGTTCTTC
CDR3aa: CASSLTGGPYNEQFF
v_gene: TRBV27
d_gene: TRBD2
abundance: .
j_gene: TRBJ2-1

CDR3nt: TGTGCCAGCAGTACCCCCTGGGGCGGGAGATACGAGCAGTACTTC
CDR3aa: CASSTPWGGRYEQYF
v_gene: TRBV6-5
d_gene: TRBD2
abundance: .
j_gene: TRBJ2-7

CDR3nt: TGTGCCAGCAGTTACCCACCTGACAGGGTCTGGGGCTACACCTTC
CDR3aa: CASSYPPDRVWGYTF
v_gene: TRBV6-6
d_gene: TRBD1
abundance: .
j_gene: TRBJ1-2

CDR3nt: TGTGCCAGCAGTGATGCAGGGGGCTTGAGAGAAAAACTGTTTTTT
CDR3aa: CASSDAGGLREKLFF
v_gene: TRBV2
d_gene: TRBD1
abundance: .
j_gene: TRBJ1-4

CDR3nt: TGTGCCAGCAGTTACTCCGGGGGACTTGAGACCCAGTACTTC
CDR3aa: CASSYSGGLETQYF
v_gene: TRBV6-6
d_gene: .
abundance: few
j_gene: TRBJ2-5

CDR3nt: TGTGCCAGCAGCGTTGGCTCAAACAATGAGCAGTTCTTC
CDR3aa: CASSVGSNNEQFF
v_gene: TRBV9
d_gene: .
abundance: .
j_gene: TRBJ2-1

CDR3nt: TGTGCCAGTAAGGCGGCTAGCGGGATCGACGAGCAGTACTTC
CDR3aa: CASKAASGIDEQYF
v_gene: TRBV19
d_gene: TRBD2
abundance: .
j_gene: TRBJ2-7

CDR3nt: TGTGCCAGCAGGGCAGGGACAGTTTATGGCTACACCTTC
CDR3aa: CASRAGTVYGYTF
v_gene: TRBV28
d_gene: TRBD1
abundance: .
j_gene: TRBJ1-2

CDR3nt: TGCGCCAGCAGCGACCTAAGGGGTAACACCGGGGAGCTGTTTTTT
CDR3aa: CASSDLRGNTGELFF
v_gene: TRBV5-1
d_gene: .
abundance: few
j_gene: TRBJ2-2

CDR3nt: TGTGGTTGGCGGGAGGGCACCGGGGAGCTGTTTTTT
CDR3aa: CGWREGTGELFF
v_gene: TRBV7-2
d_gene: TRBD2
abundance: .
j_gene: TRBJ2-2

CDR3nt: TGTGCCAGCAGTGAAGCCCGTCCCGTCCGACAGGGGTATGGCTACACCTTC
CDR3aa: CASSEARPVRQGYGYTF
v_gene: TRBV6-1
d_gene: TRBD1
abundance: .
j_gene: TRBJ1-2

CDR3nt: TGCAGCGTTTGGGGAGGCGGATACGCTTTCTTT
CDR3aa: CSVWGGGYAFF
v_gene: TRBV29-1
d_gene: .
abundance: .
j_gene: TRBJ1-1

CDR3nt: TGTGCCAGCAGTTACTCGAGACAGGGAGGCACTGAAGCTTTCTTT
CDR3aa: CASSYSRQGGTEAFF
v_gene: TRBV6-5
d_gene: TRBD1
abundance: once
j_gene: TRBJ1-1

CDR3nt: TGCGCCAGCAGCTCCGGGACAGGGGGCCACAATGAGCAGTTCTTC
CDR3aa: CASSSGTGGHNEQFF
v_gene: TRBV5-1
d_gene: TRBD1
abundance: .
j_gene: TRBJ2-1

CDR3nt: TGTGCTAGTGGTTCACCGTCTCAGGGCTTCTTCGGCTACACCTTC
CDR3aa: CASGSPSQGFFGYTF
v_gene: TRBV12-5
d_gene: .
abundance: few
j_gene: TRBJ1-2

CDR3nt: TGTGCCAGCAGCTTCGGGATAGCGGGGTCCACAGATACGCAGTATTTT
CDR3aa: CASSFGIAGSTDTQYF
v_gene: TRBV7-6
d_gene: TRBD2
abundance: .
j_gene: TRBJ2-3

CDR3nt: TGTGCCAGCAGCTCGACTAGCGGGGTCTACTACGAGCAGTACTTC
CDR3aa: CASSSTSGVYYEQYF
v_gene: TRBV7-6
d_gene: TRBD2
abundance: .
j_gene: TRBJ2-7

CDR3nt: TGTGCCAGCGCAAGGACTCGCGGGACCCTCACCGAGCAGTACTTC
CDR3aa: CASARTRGTLTEQYF
v_gene: TRBV7-2
d_gene: .
abundance: once
j_gene: TRBJ2-7

CDR3nt: TGTGCCAGTGCTCAGGGGGTATACAATGAGCAGTTCTTC
CDR3aa: CASAQGVYNEQFF
v_gene: TRBV19
d_gene: TRBD1
abundance: .
j_gene: TRBJ2-1

CDR3nt: TGTGCCAGCAGCTTTAGCGGGGGGTCAGAGACCCAGTACTTC
CDR3aa: CASSFSGGSETQYF
v_gene: TRBV7-2
d_gene: TRBD2
abundance: once
j_gene: TRBJ2-5

CDR3nt: TGTGCCAGCAGCGACTTACTCAATTCCCCCCTCCACTTT
CDR3aa: CASSDLLNSPLHF
v_gene: TRBV9
d_gene: .
abundance: .
j_gene: TRBJ1-6

CDR3nt: TGTGCCAGCTCACTCCCGGACAAGGCCTACTACAATGAGCAGTTCTTC
CDR3aa: CASSLPDKAYYNEQFF
v_gene: TRBV18
d_gene: .
abundance: .
j_gene: TRBJ2-1

CDR3nt: TGTGCCAGCAGCTTGGGGCTGCGGGGGACTGAAGCTTTCTTT
CDR3aa: CASSLGLRGTEAFF
v_gene: TRBV5-6
d_gene: .
abundance: .
j_gene: TRBJ1-1

CDR3nt: TGTGCCAGCAGCTTTTCGGGACTTCAAGAGACCCAGTACTTC
CDR3aa: CASSFSGLQETQYF
v_gene: TRBV5-4
d_gene: .
abundance: .
j_gene: TRBJ2-5

CDR3nt: TGTGCCAGCAGCTTACCCCACGGGACTGGAACTGAAGCTTTCTTT
CDR3aa: CASSLPHGTGTEAFF
v_gene: TRBV7-2
d_gene: .
abundance: few
j_gene: TRBJ1-1

CDR3nt: TGTGCCAGCAGCTTCAGGGGGCGCGTGACCTCCGAGCAGTACTTC
CDR3aa: CASSFRGRVTSEQYF
v_gene: TRBV5-4
d_gene: TRBD1
abundance: few
j_gene: TRBJ2-7

CDR3nt: TGTGCCAGCAGTGAAGCGATTGAGATCTATGGCTACACCTTC
CDR3aa: CASSEAIEIYGYTF
v_gene: TRBV2
d_gene: .
abundance: .
j_gene: TRBJ1-2

CDR3nt: TGTGCCAGCAGCTTAGCGCGGGACAGGGGGTTCAATGAGCAGTTCTTC
CDR3aa: CASSLARDRGFNEQFF
v_gene: TRBV11-2
d_gene: TRBD1
abundance: .
j_gene: TRBJ2-1

CDR3nt: TGCGCCAGCAGCTTACCGACAGGGGGACAAGAGACCCAGTACTTC
CDR3aa: CASSLPTGGQETQYF
v_gene: TRBV5-1
d_gene: TRBD1
abundance: .
j_gene: TRBJ2-5

CDR3nt: TGCGCCAGCAGCTTAGGAGGGAGGACTGAAGCTTTCTTT
CDR3aa: CASSLGGRTEAFF
v_gene: TRBV5-1
d_gene: .
abundance: .
j_gene: TRBJ1-1

CDR3nt: TGTGCCAGCAGCTTAATGTCGGGGTCTGGGGCCAACGTCCTGACTTTC
CDR3aa: CASSLMSGSGANVLTF
v_gene: TRBV7-9
d_gene: .
abundance: .
j_gene: TRBJ2-6

CDR3nt: TGTGCCAGCAGCCCAGGACTAAGCAACACCATATATTTT
CDR3aa: CASSPGLSNTIYF
v_gene: TRBV9
d_gene: .
abundance: .
j_gene: TRBJ1-3

CDR3nt: TGTGCCAGCAGTCTCGCGGGGGCCCTAGCCAAAAACATTCAGTACTTC
CDR3aa: CASSLAGALAKNIQYF
v_gene: TRBV25-1
d_gene: .
abundance: .
j_gene: TRBJ2-4

CDR3nt: TGTGCCAGCAGTGAACTTCCGAACACCGGGGAGCTGTTTTTT
CDR3aa: CASSELPNTGELFF
v_gene: TRBV6-1
d_gene: .
abundance: once
j_gene: TRBJ2-2

CDR3nt: TGTGCCAGCAGCGGAAGACAGGGATCTGGAAACACCATATATTTT
CDR3aa: CASSGRQGSGNTIYF
v_gene: TRBV7-2
d_gene: TRBD1
abundance: .
j_gene: TRBJ1-3

CDR3nt: TGCGCCAGCAGAAAGACACTTATTCGCACAGATACGCAGTATTTT
CDR3aa: CASRKTLIRTDTQYF
v_gene: TRBV4-1
d_gene: .
abundance: .
j_gene: TRBJ2-3

CDR3nt: TGTGCCACCAGCCCGGACAGAAACTATGGCTACACCTTC
CDR3aa: CATSPDRNYGYTF
v_gene: TRBV15
d_gene: .
abundance: .
j_gene: TRBJ1-2

CDR3nt: TGTGCCAGCAGTCCCCAGACAGGGTCCGATGGCTACACCTTC
CDR3aa: CASSPQTGSDGYTF
v_gene: TRBV11-1
d_gene: TRBD1
abundance: .
j_gene: TRBJ1-2